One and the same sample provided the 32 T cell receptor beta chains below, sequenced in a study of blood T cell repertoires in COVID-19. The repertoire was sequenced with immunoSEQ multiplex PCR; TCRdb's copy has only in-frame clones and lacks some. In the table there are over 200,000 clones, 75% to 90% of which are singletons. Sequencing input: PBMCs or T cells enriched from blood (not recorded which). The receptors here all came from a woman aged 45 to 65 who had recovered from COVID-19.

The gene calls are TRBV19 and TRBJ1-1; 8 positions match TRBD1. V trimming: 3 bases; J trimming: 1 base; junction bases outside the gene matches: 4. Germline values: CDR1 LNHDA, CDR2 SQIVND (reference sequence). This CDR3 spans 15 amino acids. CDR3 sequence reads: CASSIKDRENTEAFF. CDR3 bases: TGTGCCAGTAGTATCAAGGACAGGGAGAACACTGAAGCTTTCTTT. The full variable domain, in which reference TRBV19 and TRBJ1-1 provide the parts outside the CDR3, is DGGITQSPKYLFRKEGQNVTLSCEQNLNHDAMYWYRQDPGQGLRLIYYSQIVNDFQKGDIAEGYSVSREKKESFPLTVTSAQKNPTAFYLCASSIKDRENTEAFFGQGTRLTVV.

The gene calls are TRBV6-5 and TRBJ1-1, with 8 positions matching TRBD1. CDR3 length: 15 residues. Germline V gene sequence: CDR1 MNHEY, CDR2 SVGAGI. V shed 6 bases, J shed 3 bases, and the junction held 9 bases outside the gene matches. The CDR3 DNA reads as TGTGCCAGCAGACTAAATCAGGGGGCAGACACTGAAGCTTTCTTT. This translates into CASRLNQGADTEAFF.

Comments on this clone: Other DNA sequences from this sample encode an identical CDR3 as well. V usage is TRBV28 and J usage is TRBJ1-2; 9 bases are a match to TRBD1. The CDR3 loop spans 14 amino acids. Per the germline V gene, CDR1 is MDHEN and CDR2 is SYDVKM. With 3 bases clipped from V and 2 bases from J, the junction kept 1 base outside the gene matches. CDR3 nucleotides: TGTGCCAGCAGTTTGGGACAGGGCAACTATGGCTACACCTTC. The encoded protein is CASSLGQGNYGYTF.

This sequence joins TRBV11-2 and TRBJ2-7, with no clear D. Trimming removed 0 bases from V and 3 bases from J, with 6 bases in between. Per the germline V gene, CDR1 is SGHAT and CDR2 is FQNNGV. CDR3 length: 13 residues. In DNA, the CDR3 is TGTGCCAGCAGCTTAGAGGCAGGCTACGAGCAGTACTTC. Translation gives CASSLEAGYEQYF. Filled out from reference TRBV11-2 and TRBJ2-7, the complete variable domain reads EAGVAQSPRYKIIEKRQSVAFWCNPISGHATLYWYQQILGQGPKLLIQFQNNGVVDDSQLPKDRFSAERLKGVDSTLKIQPAKLEDSAVYLCASSLEAGYEQYFGPGTRLTVT.

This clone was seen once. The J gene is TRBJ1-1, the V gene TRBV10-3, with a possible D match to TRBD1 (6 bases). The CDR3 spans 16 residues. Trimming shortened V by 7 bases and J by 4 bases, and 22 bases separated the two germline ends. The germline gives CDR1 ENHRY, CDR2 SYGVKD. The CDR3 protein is CAIKPGTGKESTEAFF. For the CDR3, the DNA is TGTGCCATCAAACCTGGAACAGGGAAGGAGAGCACTGAAGCTTTCTTT.

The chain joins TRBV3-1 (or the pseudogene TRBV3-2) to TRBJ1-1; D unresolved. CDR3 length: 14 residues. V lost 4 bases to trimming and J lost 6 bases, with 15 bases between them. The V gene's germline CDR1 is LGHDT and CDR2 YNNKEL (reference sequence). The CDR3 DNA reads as TGTGCCAGCAGCCGGCTTGAGGGCTACGCTGAAGCTTTCTTT. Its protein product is CASSRLEGYAEAFF.

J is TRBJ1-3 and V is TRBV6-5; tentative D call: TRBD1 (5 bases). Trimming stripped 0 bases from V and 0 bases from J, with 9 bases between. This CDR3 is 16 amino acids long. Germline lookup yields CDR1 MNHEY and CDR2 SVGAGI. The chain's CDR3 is CASSYSTADSGNTIYF. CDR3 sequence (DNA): TGTGCCAGCAGTTACTCGACAGCCGACTCTGGAAACACCATATATTTT.

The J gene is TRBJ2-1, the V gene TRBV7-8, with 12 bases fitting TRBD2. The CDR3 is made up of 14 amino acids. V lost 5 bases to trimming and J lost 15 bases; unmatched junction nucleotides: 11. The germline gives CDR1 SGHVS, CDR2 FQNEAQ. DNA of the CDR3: TGTGCCAGCAGCCCAACCACTAGCGGGAGGTGGGGGTTCTTC. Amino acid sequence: CASSPTTSGRWGFF.

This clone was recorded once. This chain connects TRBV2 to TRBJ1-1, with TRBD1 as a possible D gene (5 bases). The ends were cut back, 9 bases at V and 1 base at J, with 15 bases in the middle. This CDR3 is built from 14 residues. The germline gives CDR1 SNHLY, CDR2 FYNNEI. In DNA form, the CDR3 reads TGTGCCAGGACACTTTTCCAGGGGAACACTGAAGCTTTCTTT. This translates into CARTLFQGNTEAFF.

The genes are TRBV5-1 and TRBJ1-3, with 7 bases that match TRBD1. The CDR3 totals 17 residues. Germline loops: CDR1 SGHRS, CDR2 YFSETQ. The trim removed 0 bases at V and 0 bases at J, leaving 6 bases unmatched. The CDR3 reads CASSLGGQWDSGNTIYF. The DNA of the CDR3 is TGCGCCAGCAGCTTGGGGGGACAGTGGGACTCTGGAAACACCATATATTTT.

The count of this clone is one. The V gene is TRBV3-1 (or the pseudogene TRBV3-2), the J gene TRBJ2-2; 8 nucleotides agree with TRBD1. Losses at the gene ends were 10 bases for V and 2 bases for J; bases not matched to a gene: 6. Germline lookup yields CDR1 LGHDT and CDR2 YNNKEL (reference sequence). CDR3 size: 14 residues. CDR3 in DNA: TGTGCCACCTTCGACAGGGGCAACACCGGGGAGCTGTTTTTT. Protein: CATFDRGNTGELFF.

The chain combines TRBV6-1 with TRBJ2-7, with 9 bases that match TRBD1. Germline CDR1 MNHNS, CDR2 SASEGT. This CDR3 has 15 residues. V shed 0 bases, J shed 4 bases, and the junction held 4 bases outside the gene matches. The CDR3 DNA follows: TGTGCCAGCAGTGAAGCGGACAGGGGAGTTTACGAGCAGTACTTC. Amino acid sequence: CASSEADRGVYEQYF.

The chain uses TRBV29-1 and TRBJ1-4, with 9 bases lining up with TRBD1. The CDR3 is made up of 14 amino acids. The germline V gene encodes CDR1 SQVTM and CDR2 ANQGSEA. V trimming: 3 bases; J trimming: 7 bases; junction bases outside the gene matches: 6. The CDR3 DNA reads TGCAGCGTTGATCCGGGACAGGGAGGTGAAAAACTGTTTTTT. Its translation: CSVDPGQGGEKLFF.

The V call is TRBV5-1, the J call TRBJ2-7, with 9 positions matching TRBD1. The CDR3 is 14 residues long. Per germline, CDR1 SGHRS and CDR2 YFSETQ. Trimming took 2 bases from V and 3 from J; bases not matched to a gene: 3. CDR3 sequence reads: CASSLQGAHYEQYF. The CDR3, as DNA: TGCGCCAGCAGCTTACAGGGGGCCCACTACGAGCAGTACTTC.

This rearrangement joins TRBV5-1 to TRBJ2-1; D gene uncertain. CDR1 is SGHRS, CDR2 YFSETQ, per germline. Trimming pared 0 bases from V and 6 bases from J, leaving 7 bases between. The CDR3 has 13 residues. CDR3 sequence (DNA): TGCGCCAGCAGCTTGGAACTTCCCAATGAGCAGTTCTTC. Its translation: CASSLELPNEQFF.

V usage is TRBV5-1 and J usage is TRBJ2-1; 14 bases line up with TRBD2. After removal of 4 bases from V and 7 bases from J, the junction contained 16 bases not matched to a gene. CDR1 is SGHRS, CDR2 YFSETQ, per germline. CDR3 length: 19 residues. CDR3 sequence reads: CASSKTGLAGEQRLNEQFF. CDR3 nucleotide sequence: TGCGCCAGCAGCAAAACGGGACTAGCGGGGGAACAAAGATTAAATGAGCAGTTCTTC.

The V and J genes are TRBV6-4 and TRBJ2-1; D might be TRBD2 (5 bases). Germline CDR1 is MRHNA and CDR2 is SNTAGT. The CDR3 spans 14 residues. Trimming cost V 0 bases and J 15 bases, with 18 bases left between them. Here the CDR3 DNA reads TGTGCCAGCAGTGACTCGACTTCTTCGGACTTTCGGTTCTTC. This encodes CASSDSTSSDFRFF.

The CDR3 nucleotides are TGTGCCAGCAAATCAGACAGGTTCTACGAGCAGTACTTC. Its protein product is CASKSDRFYEQYF. The chain combines TRBV27 with TRBJ2-7, with D maybe TRBD1 (6 bases). The CDR3 sequence is 13 residues long. V lost 7 bases to trimming and J lost 3 bases, with 13 bases between them. CDR1 MNHEY and CDR2 SMNVEV come from the germline V gene (reference sequence).

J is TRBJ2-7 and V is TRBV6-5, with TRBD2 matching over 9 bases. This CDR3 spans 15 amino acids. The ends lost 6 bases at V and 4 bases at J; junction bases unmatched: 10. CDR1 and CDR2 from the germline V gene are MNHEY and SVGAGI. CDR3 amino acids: CASSYTGLAAYEQYF. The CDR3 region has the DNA TGTGCCAGCAGCTATACGGGACTAGCTGCGTACGAGCAGTACTTC.

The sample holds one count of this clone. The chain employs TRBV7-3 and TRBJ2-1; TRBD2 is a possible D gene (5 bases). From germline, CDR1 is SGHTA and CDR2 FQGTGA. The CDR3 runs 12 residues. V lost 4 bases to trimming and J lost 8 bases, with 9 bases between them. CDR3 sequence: CASSSGFDEQFF. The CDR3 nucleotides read TGTGCCAGCAGCTCGGGGTTCGATGAGCAGTTCTTC.

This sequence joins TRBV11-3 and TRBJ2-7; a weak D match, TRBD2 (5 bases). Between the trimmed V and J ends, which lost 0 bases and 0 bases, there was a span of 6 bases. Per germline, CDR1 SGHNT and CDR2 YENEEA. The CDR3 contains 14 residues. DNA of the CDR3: TGTGCCAGCAGCTTAGAAGGGAGCTCCTACGAGCAGTACTTC. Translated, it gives CASSLEGSSYEQYF.

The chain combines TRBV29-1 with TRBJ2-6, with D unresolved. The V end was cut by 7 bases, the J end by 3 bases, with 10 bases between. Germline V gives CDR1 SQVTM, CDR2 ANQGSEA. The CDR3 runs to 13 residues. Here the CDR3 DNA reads TGCAGCGGCCAGGTACTTGGGGCCAACGTCCTGACTTTC. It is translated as CSGQVLGANVLTF.

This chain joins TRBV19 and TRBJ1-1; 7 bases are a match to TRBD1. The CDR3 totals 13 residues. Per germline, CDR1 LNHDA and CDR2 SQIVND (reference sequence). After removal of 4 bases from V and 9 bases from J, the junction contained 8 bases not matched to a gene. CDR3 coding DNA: TGTGCCAGTAGTACTCGGCCACAGGGGAAAGCTTTCTTT. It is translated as CASSTRPQGKAFF.

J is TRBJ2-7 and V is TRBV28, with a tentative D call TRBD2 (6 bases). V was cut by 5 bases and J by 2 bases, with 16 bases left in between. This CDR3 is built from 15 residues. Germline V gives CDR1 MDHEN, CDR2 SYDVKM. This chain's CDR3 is CASSPRGGATYEQYF. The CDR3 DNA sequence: TGTGCCAGCAGTCCCCGAGGAGGGGCTACCTACGAGCAGTACTTC.

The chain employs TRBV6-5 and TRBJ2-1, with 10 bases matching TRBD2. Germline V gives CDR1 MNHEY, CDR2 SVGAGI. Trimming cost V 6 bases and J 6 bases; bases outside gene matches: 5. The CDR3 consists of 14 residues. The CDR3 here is CASSQRLAGNEQFF. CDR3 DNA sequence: TGTGCCAGCAGCCAGAGACTAGCGGGCAATGAGCAGTTCTTC.

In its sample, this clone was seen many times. CDR3 amino acids: CASSDSAGGYNEQFF. Written as DNA, the CDR3 is TGTGCCAGCAGTGACTCAGCGGGAGGTTACAATGAGCAGTTCTTC. V usage is TRBV6-4 and J usage is TRBJ2-1; 9 bases line up with TRBD2. The CDR3 runs to 15 residues. The trim removed 0 bases at V and 4 bases at J, leaving 1 base unmatched. Germline V gene sequence: CDR1 MRHNA, CDR2 SNTAGT.

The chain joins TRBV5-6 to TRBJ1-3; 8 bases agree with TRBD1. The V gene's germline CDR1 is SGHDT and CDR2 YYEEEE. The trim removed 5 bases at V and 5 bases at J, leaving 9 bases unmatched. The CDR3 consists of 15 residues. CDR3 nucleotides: TGTGCCAGCAGTTTCGGACAGGGAGGAAGAAACACCATATATTTT. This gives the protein CASSFGQGGRNTIYF.

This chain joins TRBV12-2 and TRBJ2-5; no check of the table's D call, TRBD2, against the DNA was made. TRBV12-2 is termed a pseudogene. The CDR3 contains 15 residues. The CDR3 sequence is CASRLEAGTQETQYF. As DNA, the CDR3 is TGTGCAAGTCGCTTAGAGGCGGGAACCCAAGAGACCCAGTACTTC.

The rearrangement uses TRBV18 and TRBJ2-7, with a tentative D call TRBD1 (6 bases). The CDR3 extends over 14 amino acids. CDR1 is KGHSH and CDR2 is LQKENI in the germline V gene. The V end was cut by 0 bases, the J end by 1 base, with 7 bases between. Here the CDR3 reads CASSPPQGSYEQYF. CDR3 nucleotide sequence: TGTGCCAGCTCACCACCCCAGGGGTCCTACGAGCAGTACTTC.

In nucleotides, the CDR3 is TGTGCCAGCAGCACCGACAGGGGCTCCTACAATGAGCAGTTCTTC. This codes for CASSTDRGSYNEQFF. V and J are TRBV11-2 and TRBJ2-1; 8 bases are a match to TRBD1. The junction had 3 bases not matched to a gene; V was cut back by 5 bases and J by 0 bases. In germline, CDR1 is SGHAT, CDR2 FQNNGV. The CDR3 extends over 15 amino acids. The whole variable domain, remainder taken from reference TRBV11-2 and TRBJ2-1, is EAGVAQSPRYKIIEKRQSVAFWCNPISGHATLYWYQQILGQGPKLLIQFQNNGVVDDSQLPKDRFSAERLKGVDSTLKIQPAKLEDSAVYLCASSTDRGSYNEQFFGPGTRLTVL.

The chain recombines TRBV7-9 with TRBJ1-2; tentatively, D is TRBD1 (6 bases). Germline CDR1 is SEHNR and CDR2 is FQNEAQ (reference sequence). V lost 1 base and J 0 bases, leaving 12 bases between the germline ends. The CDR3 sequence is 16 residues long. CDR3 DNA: TGTGCCAGCAGCTTAGACAGGGACGAAGCTAACTATGGCTACACCTTC. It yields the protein CASSLDRDEANYGYTF.

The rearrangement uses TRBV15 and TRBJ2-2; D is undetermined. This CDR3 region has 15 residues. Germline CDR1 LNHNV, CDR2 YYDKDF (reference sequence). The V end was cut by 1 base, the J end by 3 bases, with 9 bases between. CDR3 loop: CATSRGRLYTGELFF. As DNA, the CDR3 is TGTGCCACCAGCAGAGGGAGACTCTACACCGGGGAGCTGTTTTTT.